Sequencing of this T cell receptor beta chain was carried out in a study of identical twins. Overall study results and limits: Not following the same donors, the study drew its conclusions from cross-sectional statistical analysis. There is a chance that invariant MAIT and iNKT cells partially muddied zero-insertion analyses.

This clonotype was seen a handful of times. The antigen remains undetermined. TCRdb called the 5' RACE reads again in MiXCR, with one record for every CDR3 protein. The sample comprises hundreds of thousands of distinct CDR3 sequences, 15% to 20% of which are singletons, and about an eighth rests with the top ten. The CDR3 consists of 17 residues. Trimming took off 0 bases at V and 3 bases at J, with 18 bases between the two ends. The V gene's germline CDR1 is DFQATT and CDR2 SNEGSKA (reference sequence). This sample also appeared in a second study, on T cells expressing NK-cell markers.

This sequence was found in a young woman in good health. Sequencing was performed on PBMCs. The J gene is TRBJ2-1, the V gene TRBV20-1, with D maybe TRBD2 (6 bases). The CDR3 nucleotides are TGCAGTGCTAGAGAGCGACTAGGAGGGGCTATCTACAATGAGCAGTTCTTC. Translating gives CSARERLGGAIYNEQFF.